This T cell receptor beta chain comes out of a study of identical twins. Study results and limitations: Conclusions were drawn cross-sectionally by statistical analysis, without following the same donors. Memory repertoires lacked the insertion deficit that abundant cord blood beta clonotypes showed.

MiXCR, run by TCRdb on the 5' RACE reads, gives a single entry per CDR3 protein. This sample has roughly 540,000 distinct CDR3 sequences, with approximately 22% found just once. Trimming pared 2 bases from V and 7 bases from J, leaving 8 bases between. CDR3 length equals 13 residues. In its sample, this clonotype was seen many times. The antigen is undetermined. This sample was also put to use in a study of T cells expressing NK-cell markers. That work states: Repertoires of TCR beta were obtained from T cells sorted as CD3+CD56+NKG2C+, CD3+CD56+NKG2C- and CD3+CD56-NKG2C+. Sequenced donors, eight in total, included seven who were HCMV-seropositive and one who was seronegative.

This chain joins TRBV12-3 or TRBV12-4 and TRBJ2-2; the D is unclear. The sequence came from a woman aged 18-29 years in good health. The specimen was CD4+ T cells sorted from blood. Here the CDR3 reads CASSLLGYGELFF. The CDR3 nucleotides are TGTGCCAGCAGTTTACTGGGATACGGGGAGCTGTTTTTT.